This T cell receptor beta chain derives from a study of patients and donors after allogeneic stem cell transplantation. There are a few counts of this clonotype. TCRdb processed the RT-PCR reads anew with MiXCR; each CDR3 protein has one entry. The sample carries fewer than 500,000 distinct CDR3 sequences, 15% to 20% recorded once. This CDR3 is built from 13 residues. CDR1 and CDR2 from the germline V gene are SGHAT and FQNNGV. V was trimmed by 5 bases and J by 5 bases, leaving 12 bases between them. The chain is built from TRBV11-2 and TRBJ1-1, with D perhaps matching TRBD1 (6 bases). The sequence came from a human donor who was either an allogeneic HSCT recipient or a stem cell or donor lymphocyte infusion donor (not recorded which). It is not recorded whose cells these are; they may come from a transplant donor. Sequencing was done on a sample of blood, either unsorted or a sorted T cell fraction (not recorded which). The CDR3 protein is CASSALGGTEAFF. Here the CDR3 DNA reads TGTGCCAGCAGCGCCCTAGGGGGGACTGAAGCTTTCTTT.